The 21 T cell receptor beta chains listed next were all sequenced from one sample in a study of CXCR3-negative and CXCR3-positive naive CD8 T cells (dated by TCRdb to the late 2010s). These receptors' antigens are unknown. Broader findings and caveats from the paper: TRB CDR3s from CXCR3-positive naive cells showed higher hydrophobicity (lower Kidera factor 4), lower energy, and higher strength and volume indices than CXCR3-negative naive cells.

The listed sequencing device is NextSeq 550. The Human TCR Profiling Kit (MiLaboratory) was used to prepare UMI-labeled 5' RACE TRB cDNA libraries. Reprocessed by TCRdb, the reads give a single entry per CDR3 protein sequence, without DNA. The sample's own table lists about 89,000 distinct CDR3 sequences. The top ten clones comprise 0.53% of the sample. Sequencing was performed on naive CXCR3+ CD8+ T cells from blood. Sample cell subset or site, as interpreted from the label and publication: CD45RO-CCR7+CD27+CD95- naive CD8+ T cells expressing CXCR3 (TNR3+). All receptors come from a human donor in good health. Some clones in this sample may be carry-over from other donors' samples.

The chain uses TRBV9 and TRBJ1-1. The CDR3 has 13 amino acids. In germline, CDR1 is SGDLS, CDR2 YYNGEE. CDR3 sequence reads: CASSEASGPEAFF.

The chain is built from TRBV13 and TRBJ2-1; lacking DNA, the TRBD2 call made by TCRdb goes unchecked. The CDR3 sequence is 16 residues long. Per the germline V gene, CDR1 is PRHDT and CDR2 is FYEKMQ (reference sequence). CDR3 region: CARSSPGPEALGEQFF.

The chain couples TRBV29-1 to TRBJ2-7; there is no DNA to check the TCRdb D call of TRBD1. The CDR3 consists of 13 residues. The germline CDR1 and CDR2 sequences are SQVTM and ANQGSEA. The CDR3 loop is CSVIPPSSYEQYF.

This chain connects TRBV10-3 to TRBJ2-2. CDR1 and CDR2 from the germline V gene are ENHRY and SYGVKD. The CDR3 is made up of 11 amino acids. The CDR3 reads CAISDGGELFF.

The chain recombines TRBV28 with TRBJ2-5; TCRdb gives TRBD2 as the D gene, but with no DNA this cannot be confirmed. This CDR3 is built from 16 residues. Germline lookup yields CDR1 MDHEN and CDR2 SYDVKM. This chain's CDR3 is CASRPGTSGLRETQYF.

The chain uses TRBV2 and TRBJ2-7; the TRBD1 assignment by TCRdb is unverifiable without DNA. CDR1 and CDR2 from the germline V gene are SNHLY and FYNNEI. CDR3 length: 16 amino acids. The CDR3 loop is CASSLSGGQISYEQYF. The full variable domain, its missing parts supplied by reference TRBV2 and TRBJ2-7, is EPEVTQTPSHQVTQMGQEVILRCVPISNHLYFYWYRQILGQKVEFLVSFYNNEISEKSEIFDDQFSVERPDGSNFTLKIRSTKLEDSAMYFCASSLSGGQISYEQYFGPGTRLTVT.

J is TRBJ2-5 and V is TRBV28; TCRdb reports TRBD1, a call that lacks DNA to check it against. The CDR3 sequence is 14 residues long. CDR1 is MDHEN and CDR2 is SYDVKM in the germline V gene. CDR3 sequence: CASSSRDRAETQYF.

The chain links TRBV7-9 to TRBJ2-1; the D call from TCRdb, TRBD2, cannot be confirmed without DNA. CDR3 length: 16 residues. Per germline, CDR1 SEHNR and CDR2 FQNEAQ (reference sequence). CDR3 protein: CASSSPLAGVYNEQFF. The variable domain in full, completed from reference TRBV7-9 and TRBJ2-1, reads DTGVSQNPRHKITKRGQNVTFRCDPISEHNRLYWYRQTLGQGPEFLTYFQNEAQLEKSRLLSDRFSAERPKGSFSTLEIQRTEQGDSAMYLCASSSPLAGVYNEQFFGPGTRLTVL.

The chain has TRBV12-3 or TRBV12-4 and TRBJ1-1. The CDR3 loop spans 12 amino acids. This CDR3 reads CASTWGSTEAFF.

V and J are TRBV13 and TRBJ2-5; TCRdb's D call of TRBD1 is untestable without DNA. The germline V gene encodes CDR1 PRHDT and CDR2 FYEKMQ (reference sequence). The CDR3 has 14 residues. CDR3 sequence reads: CASNIRDNQETQYF. The variable domain in full, completed from reference TRBV13 and TRBJ2-5, reads AAGVIQSPRHLIKEKRETATLKCYPIPRHDTVYWYQQGPGQDPQFLISFYEKMQSDKGSIPDRFSAQQFSDYHSELNMSSLELGDSALYFCASNIRDNQETQYFGPGTRLLVL.

The CDR3 region is CASSVQGTLDETQYF. V is TRBV9 and J is TRBJ2-5; the D gene TCRdb calls, TRBD1, cannot be checked with no DNA. Germline V lookup: CDR1 SGDLS, CDR2 YYNGEE. The CDR3 contains 15 residues.

The J gene is TRBJ2-1, the V gene TRBV5-1. The CDR3 has 12 amino acids. Germline assignment: CDR1 SGHRS and CDR2 YFSETQ. The CDR3 protein is CASSYDADEQFF.

The V and J genes are TRBV5-1 and TRBJ2-7; absent DNA, TCRdb's TRBD1 call cannot be checked. The length of the CDR3 is 15 residues. Germline lookup yields CDR1 SGHRS and CDR2 YFSETQ. This CDR3 is CASSFKGQGPYEQYF.

This chain connects TRBV7-3 to TRBJ2-7; the D call of TRBD1 rests on TCRdb alone, since no DNA is present to check it. This CDR3 is built from 13 residues. Germline CDR1 is SGHTA and CDR2 is FQGTGA. CDR3 sequence: CASRNGAEGEQYF.

The rearrangement uses TRBV19 and TRBJ2-1; TCRdb proposes TRBD1, but this gene call is untestable without DNA. The CDR3 has 14 residues. The germline V gene encodes CDR1 LNHDA and CDR2 SQIVND (reference sequence). CDR3 region: CASITGGARNEQFF.

The genes are TRBV20-1 and TRBJ2-1; TCRdb gives TRBD2 as the D gene, but with no DNA this cannot be confirmed. Per germline, CDR1 DFQATT and CDR2 SNEGSKA (reference sequence). The CDR3 length is 15 residues. The CDR3 reads CSAMTSGRVINEQFF.

The chain is built from TRBV18 and TRBJ2-1; TCRdb indicates TRBD1, and absent DNA this call remains unverified. Germline V gives CDR1 KGHSH, CDR2 LQKENI. This CDR3 spans 15 amino acids. CDR3 loop: CASSDPGTGHNEQFF.

This sequence joins TRBV7-6 and TRBJ1-1; the D gene TCRdb calls, TRBD1, cannot be checked with no DNA. This CDR3 spans 13 amino acids. Germline V gene sequence: CDR1 SGHVS, CDR2 FNYEAQ. The CDR3 loop is CASSLRGATEAFF.

The chain uses TRBV6-5 and TRBJ2-2. CDR3 length: 15 residues. CDR1 is MNHEY, CDR2 SVGAGI, per germline. This CDR3 reads CASSRTVPNTGELFF.

This chain joins TRBV29-1 and TRBJ2-2; without DNA, the TCRdb call of TRBD2 cannot be checked. The CDR3 covers 13 residues. Germline assignment: CDR1 SQVTM and CDR2 ANQGSEA. CDR3 region: CSVDAGTTGELFF.

J is TRBJ1-2 and V is TRBV13. The germline gives CDR1 PRHDT, CDR2 FYEKMQ (reference sequence). The CDR3 is made up of 14 amino acids. The CDR3: CASSQTPGNYGYTF.